This TCR beta chain was recovered during a study of blood T cell repertoires in COVID-19. Overall study: Samples of COVID-19 (acute and convalescent) were obtained from the United States, Italy and Spain. T cells, B-cell-depleted T cells, or PBMCs provided the cDNA or gDNA that served as material.

The V and J ends lost 1 base and 0 bases respectively, with 9 bases between them. This CDR3 region has 15 residues. Germline V gene lookup returns CDR1 LGHNA and CDR2 YSLEER. Per the original data handling: Amplifying reference gene primers gave estimates of nucleated cell counts. This table comes from immunoSEQ multiplex PCR, and its TCRdb copy is limited to in-frame clones, with some not included. That table is the source of V, J and clone size, and D and trimming were worked out from the DNA. The table shows about 120,000 clones, with around four fifths occurring only once. The count of this clone is one.

The TCR originated in a man of 80 years or more with active or convalescent COVID-19. What was sequenced was peripheral blood. V usage is TRBV4-3 and J usage is TRBJ1-1; D gene uncertain. The CDR3 coding sequence is TGCGCCAGCAGCCAAGGACCGGGGATGAACACTGAAGCTTTCTTT. Translating gives CASSQGPGMNTEAFF.